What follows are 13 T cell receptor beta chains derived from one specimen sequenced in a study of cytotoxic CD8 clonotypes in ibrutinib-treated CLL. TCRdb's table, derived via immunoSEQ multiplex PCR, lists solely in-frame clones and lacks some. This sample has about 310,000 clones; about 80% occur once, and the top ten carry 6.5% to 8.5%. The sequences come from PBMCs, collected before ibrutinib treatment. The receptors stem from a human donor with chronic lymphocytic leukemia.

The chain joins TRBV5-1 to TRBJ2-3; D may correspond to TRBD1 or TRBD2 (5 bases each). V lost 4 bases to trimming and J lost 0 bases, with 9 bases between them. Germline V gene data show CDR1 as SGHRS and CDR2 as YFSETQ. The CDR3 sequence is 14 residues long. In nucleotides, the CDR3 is TGCGCCAGCAGCACCCGGGACAGCACAGATACGCAGTATTTT. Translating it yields CASSTRDSTDTQYF.

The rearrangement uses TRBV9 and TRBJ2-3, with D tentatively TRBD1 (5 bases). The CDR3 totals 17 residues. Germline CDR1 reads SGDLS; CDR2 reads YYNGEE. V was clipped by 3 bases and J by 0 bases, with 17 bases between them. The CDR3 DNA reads TGTGCCAGCAGCGAAAAGGGGTGGGGAACTAGCACAGATACGCAGTATTTT. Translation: CASSEKGWGTSTDTQYF.

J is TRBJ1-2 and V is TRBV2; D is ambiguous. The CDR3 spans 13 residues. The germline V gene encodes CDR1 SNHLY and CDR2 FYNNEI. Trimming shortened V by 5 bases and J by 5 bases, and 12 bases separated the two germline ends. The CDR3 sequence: CASSLRQVYGYTF. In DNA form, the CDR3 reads TGTGCCAGCAGTTTGCGGCAGGTATATGGCTACACCTTC.

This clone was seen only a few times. CDR3 in DNA: TGTGCCAGCAGACCCCCAAGCGGGACAGGGCTCTACGAGCAGTACTTC. As protein: CASRPPSGTGLYEQYF. This chain links TRBV7-2 with TRBJ2-7; 9 nucleotides agree with TRBD1. The CDR3 is made up of 16 amino acids. V was clipped by 6 bases and J by 3 bases; unmatched bases: 12. Germline CDR1 SGHTA, CDR2 FQGNSA.

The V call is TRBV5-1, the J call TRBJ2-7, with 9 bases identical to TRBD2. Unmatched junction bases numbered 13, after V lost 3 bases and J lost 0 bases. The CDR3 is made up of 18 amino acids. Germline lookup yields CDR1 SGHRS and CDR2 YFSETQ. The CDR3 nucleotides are TGCGCCAGCAGCTCCCCGGGACTAGCCCCGAAGAGCTCCTACGAGCAGTACTTC. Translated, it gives CASSSPGLAPKSSYEQYF.

CDR3 DNA: TGTGCCTGGAGGCTAGGGTACAGCGCAGACACTGAAGCTTTCTTT. This gives the protein CAWRLGYSADTEAFF. The chain couples TRBV30 to TRBJ1-1, with unresolved D. This CDR3 has 15 amino acids. Germline V CDR1 and CDR2: GTSNPN, SVGIG (reference sequence). Trimming removed 3 bases from V and 3 bases from J, with 17 bases in between.

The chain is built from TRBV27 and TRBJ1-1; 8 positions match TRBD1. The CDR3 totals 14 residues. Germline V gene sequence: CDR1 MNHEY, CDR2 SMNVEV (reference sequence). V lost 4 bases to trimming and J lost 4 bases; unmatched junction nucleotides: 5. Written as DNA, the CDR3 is TGTGCCAGCAGTTATCAGGGGGCAGGCACTGAAGCTTTCTTT. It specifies CASSYQGAGTEAFF.

CDR3: CASSSTGGLAFVAYEQYF. CDR3 DNA: TGTGCCAGCAGTTCCACCGGGGGACTAGCTTTTGTCGCCTACGAGCAGTACTTC. The V gene is TRBV27, the J gene TRBJ2-7, with TRBD2 matching over 9 bases. The CDR3 sequence is 18 residues long. Trimming cost V 4 bases and J 2 bases; bases outside gene matches: 15. Germline V gene sequence: CDR1 MNHEY, CDR2 SMNVEV (reference sequence).

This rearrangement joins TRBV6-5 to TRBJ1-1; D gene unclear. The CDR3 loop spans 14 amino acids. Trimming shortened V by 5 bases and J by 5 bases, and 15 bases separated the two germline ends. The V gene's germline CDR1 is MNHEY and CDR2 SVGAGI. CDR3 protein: CASSHWLGGTEAFF. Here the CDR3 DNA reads TGTGCCAGCAGTCATTGGCTGGGAGGGACTGAAGCTTTCTTT.

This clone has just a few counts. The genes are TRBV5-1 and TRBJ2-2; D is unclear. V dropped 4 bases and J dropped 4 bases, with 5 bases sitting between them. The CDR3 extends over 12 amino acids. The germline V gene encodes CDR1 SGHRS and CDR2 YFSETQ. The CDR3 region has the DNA TGCGCCAGCAGCGATTCCACCGGGGAGCTGTTTTTT. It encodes CASSDSTGELFF.

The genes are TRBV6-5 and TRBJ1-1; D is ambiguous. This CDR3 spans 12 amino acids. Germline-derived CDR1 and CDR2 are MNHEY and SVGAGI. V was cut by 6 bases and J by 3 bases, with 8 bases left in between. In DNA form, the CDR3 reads TGTGCCAGCAGACATGGGGACACTGAAGCTTTCTTT. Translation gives CASRHGDTEAFF.

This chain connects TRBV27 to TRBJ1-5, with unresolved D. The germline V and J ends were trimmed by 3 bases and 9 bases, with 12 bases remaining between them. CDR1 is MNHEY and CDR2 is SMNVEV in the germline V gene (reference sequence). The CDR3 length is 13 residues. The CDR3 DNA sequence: TGTGCCAGCAGTTTTCCAAAGTGTTGGCCCCAGCATTTT. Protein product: CASSFPKCWPQHF.

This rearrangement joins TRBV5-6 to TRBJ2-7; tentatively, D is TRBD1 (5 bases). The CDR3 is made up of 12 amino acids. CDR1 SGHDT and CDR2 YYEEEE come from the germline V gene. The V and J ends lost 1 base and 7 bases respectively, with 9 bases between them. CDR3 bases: TGTGCCAGCAGCTTGTGGGGCGTAGAGCAGTACTTC. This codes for CASSLWGVEQYF.